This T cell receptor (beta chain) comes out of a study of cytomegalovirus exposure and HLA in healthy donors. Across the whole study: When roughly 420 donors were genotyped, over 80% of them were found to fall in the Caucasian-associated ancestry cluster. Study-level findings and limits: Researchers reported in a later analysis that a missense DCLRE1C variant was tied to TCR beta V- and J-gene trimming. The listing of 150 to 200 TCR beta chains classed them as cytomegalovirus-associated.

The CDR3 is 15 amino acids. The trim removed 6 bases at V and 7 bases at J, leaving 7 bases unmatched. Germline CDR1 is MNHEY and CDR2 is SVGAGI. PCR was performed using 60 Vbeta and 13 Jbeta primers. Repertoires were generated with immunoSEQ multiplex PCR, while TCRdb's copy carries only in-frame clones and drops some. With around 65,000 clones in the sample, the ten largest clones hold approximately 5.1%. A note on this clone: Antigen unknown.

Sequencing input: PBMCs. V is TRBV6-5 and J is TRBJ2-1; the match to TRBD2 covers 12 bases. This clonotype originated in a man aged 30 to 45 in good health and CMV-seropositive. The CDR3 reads CASSSGLAGGNEQFF. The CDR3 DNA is TGTGCCAGCAGCTCGGGACTAGCGGGCGGTAATGAGCAGTTCTTC.